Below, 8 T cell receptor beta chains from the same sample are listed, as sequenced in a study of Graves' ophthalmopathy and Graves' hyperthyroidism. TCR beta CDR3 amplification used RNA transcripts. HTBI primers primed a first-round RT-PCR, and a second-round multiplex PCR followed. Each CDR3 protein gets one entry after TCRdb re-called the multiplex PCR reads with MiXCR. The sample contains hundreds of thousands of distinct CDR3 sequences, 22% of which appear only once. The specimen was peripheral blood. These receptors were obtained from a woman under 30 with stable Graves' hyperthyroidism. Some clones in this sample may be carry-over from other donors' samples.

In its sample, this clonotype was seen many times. CDR3 in DNA: TGTGCCAGCAGCCCTCGACTAGCGGGAGACTCCTACGAGCAGTACTTC. Protein sequence: CASSPRLAGDSYEQYF. The V and J genes are TRBV7-8 and TRBJ2-7; 12 positions match TRBD2. J lost 0 bases, V lost 5 bases, and 5 bases had no gene match. Germline V gene data show CDR1 as SGHVS and CDR2 as FQNEAQ. This CDR3 region has 16 residues. Full variable domain (outside the CDR3, taken from reference TRBV7-8 and TRBJ2-7): GAGVSQSPRYKVAKRGQDVALRCDPISGHVSLFWYQQALGQGPEFLTYFQNEAQLDKSGLPSDRFFAERPEGSVSTLKIQRTQQEDSAVYLCASSPRLAGDSYEQYFGPGTRLTVT.

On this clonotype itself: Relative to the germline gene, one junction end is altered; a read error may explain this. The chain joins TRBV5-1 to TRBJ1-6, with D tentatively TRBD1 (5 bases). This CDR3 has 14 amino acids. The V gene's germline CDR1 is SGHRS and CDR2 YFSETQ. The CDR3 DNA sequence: TGCGCAAGCAGCTTGGGGGGACCTCGGTCACCCCTCCACTTT. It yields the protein CASSLGGPRSPLHF.

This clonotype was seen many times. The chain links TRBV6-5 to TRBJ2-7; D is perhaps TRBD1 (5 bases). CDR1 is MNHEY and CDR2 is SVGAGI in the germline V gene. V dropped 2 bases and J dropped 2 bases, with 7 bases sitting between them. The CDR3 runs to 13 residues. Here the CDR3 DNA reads TGTGCCAGCAGTTACATGGACACCTACGAGCAGTACTTC. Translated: CASSYMDTYEQYF.

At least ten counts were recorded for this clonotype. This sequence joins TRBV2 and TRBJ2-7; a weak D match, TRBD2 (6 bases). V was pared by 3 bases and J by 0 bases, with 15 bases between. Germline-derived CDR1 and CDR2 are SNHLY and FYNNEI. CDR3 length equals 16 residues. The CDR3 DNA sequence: TGTGCCAGCAGTGACGAGGAGGGCTGCTACTCCTACGAGCAGTACTTC. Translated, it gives CASSDEEGCYSYEQYF. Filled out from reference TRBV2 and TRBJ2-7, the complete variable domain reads EPEVTQTPSHQVTQMGQEVILRCVPISNHLYFYWYRQILGQKVEFLVSFYNNEISEKSEIFDDQFSVERPDGSNFTLKIRSTKLEDSAMYFCASSDEEGCYSYEQYFGPGTRLTVT.

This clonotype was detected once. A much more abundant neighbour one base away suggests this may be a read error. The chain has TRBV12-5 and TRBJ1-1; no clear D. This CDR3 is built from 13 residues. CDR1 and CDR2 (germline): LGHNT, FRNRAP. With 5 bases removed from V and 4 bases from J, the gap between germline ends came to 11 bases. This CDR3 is CASGIEGFTEAFF. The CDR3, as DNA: TGTGCTAGTGGTATAGAGGGTTTCACTGAAGCTTTCTTT. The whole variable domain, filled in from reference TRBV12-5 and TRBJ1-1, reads DARVTQTPRHKVTEMGQEVTMRCQPILGHNTVFWYRQTMMQGLELLAYFRNRAPLDDSGMPKDRFSAEMPDATLATLKIQPSEPRDSAVYFCASGIEGFTEAFFGQGTRLTVV.

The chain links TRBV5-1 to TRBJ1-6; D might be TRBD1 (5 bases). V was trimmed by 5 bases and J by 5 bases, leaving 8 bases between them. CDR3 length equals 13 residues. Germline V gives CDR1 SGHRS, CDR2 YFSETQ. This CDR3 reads CASRTVDNSPLHF. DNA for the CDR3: TGCGCCAGCAGGACAGTGGATAATTCACCCCTCCACTTT.

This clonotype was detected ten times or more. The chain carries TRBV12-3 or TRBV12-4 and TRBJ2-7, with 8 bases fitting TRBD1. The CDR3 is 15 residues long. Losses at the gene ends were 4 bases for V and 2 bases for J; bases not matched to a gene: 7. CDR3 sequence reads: CASSSLTGDTYEQYF. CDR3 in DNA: TGTGCCAGCAGTTCATTGACAGGGGACACCTACGAGCAGTACTTC.

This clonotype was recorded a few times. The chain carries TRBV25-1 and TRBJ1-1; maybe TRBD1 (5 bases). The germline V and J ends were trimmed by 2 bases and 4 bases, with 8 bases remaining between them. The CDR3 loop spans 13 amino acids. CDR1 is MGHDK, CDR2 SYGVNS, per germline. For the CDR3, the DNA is TGTGCCAGCAGTGAAGGGGCTATCACTGAAGCTTTCTTT. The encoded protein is CASSEGAITEAFF.